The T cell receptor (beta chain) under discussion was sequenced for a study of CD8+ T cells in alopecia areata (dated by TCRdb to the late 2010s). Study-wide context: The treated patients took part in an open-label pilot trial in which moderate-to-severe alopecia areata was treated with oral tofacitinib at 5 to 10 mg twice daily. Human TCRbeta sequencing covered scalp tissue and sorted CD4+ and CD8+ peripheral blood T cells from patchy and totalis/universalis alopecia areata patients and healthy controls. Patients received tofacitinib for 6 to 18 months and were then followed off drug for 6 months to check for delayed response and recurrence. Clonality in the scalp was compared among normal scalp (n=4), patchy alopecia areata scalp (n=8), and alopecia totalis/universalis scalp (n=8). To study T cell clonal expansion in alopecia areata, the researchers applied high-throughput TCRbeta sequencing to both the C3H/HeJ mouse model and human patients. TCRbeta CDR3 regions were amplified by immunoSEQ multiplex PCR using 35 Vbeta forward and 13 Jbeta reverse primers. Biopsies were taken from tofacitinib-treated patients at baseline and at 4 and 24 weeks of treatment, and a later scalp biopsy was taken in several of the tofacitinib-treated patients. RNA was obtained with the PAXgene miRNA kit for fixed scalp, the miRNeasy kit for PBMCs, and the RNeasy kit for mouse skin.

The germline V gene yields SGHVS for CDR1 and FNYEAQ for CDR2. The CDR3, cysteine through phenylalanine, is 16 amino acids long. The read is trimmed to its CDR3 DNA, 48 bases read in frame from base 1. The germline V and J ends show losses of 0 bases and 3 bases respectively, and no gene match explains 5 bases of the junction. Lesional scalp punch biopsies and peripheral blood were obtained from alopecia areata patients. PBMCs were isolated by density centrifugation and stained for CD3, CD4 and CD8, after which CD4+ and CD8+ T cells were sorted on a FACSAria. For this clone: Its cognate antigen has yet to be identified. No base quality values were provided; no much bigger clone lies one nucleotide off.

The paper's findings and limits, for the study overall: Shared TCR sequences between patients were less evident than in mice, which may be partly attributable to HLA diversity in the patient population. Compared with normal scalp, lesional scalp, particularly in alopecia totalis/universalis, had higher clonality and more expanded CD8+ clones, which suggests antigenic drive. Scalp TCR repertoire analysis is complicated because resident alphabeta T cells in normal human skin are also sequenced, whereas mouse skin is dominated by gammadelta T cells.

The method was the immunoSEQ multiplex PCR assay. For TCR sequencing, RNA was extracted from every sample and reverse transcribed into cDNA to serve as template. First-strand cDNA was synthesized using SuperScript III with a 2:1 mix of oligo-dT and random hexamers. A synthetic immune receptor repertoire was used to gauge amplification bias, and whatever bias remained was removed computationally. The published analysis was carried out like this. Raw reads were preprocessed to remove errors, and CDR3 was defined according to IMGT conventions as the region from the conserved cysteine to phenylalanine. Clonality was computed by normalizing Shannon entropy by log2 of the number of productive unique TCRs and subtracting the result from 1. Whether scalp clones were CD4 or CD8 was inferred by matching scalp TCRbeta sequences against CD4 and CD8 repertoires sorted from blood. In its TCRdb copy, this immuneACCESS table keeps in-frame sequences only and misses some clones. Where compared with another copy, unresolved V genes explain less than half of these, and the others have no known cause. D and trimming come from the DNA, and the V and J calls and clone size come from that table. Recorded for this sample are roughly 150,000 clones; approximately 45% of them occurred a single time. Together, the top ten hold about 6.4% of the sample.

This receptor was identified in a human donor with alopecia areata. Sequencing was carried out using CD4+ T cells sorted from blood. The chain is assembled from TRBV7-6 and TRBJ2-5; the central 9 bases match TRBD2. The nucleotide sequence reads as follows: TGTGCCAGCAGCTTAGCGAGTTCTAGCGGGAAAGAGACCCAGTACTTC. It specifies CASSLASSSGKETQYF. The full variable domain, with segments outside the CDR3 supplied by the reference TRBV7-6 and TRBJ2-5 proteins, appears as GAGVSQSPRYKVTKRGQDVALRCDPISGHVSLYWYRQALGQGPEFLTYFNYEAQQDKSGLPNDRFSAERPEGSISTLTIQRTEQRDSAMYRCASSLASSSGKETQYFGPGTRLLVL.